This T cell receptor beta chain is drawn from a study of blood T cell repertoires in COVID-19. Study in general: Italy, Spain and the United States were the sources of the convalescent and acute COVID-19 samples. Sample material is recorded as cDNA or gDNA derived from T cells, B-cell-depleted T cells, or PBMCs.

Original methodology: Estimates of nucleated cell counts were drawn from the amplification of reference gene primers. Produced via immunoSEQ multiplex PCR; TCRdb's table is partial and in-frame only. That table furnishes V, J and clone size, whereas the DNA furnished D and trimming. The table shows about 54,000 clones, with under 90% occurring only once. This CDR3 comprises 16 residues. Germline V gene lookup returns CDR1 SGHKS and CDR2 YYEKEE (reference sequence). The trim removed 4 bases at V and 6 bases at J, leaving 10 bases unmatched. The V call is TRBV5-5, the J call TRBJ2-3, with 11 bases matching TRBD1. Sequencing used peripheral blood. This receptor was obtained from a man between 50 and 59 years old with acute or convalescent COVID-19. The CDR3 loop is CASSRSSGTGGDTQYF. CDR3 sequence (DNA): TGTGCCAGCAGCCGGTCCTCCGGGACAGGGGGTGATACGCAGTATTTT.